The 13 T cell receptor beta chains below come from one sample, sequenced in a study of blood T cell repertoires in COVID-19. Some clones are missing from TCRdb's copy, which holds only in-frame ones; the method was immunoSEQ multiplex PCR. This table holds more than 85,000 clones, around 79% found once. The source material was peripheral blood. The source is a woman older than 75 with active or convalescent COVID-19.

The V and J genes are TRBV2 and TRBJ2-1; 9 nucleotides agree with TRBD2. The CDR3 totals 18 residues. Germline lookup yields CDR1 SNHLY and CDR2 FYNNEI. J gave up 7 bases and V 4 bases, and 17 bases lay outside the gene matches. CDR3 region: CASSVSRGGLAVPNEQFF. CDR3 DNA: TGTGCCAGCAGTGTTAGCCGCGGGGGACTAGCCGTCCCTAATGAGCAGTTCTTC.

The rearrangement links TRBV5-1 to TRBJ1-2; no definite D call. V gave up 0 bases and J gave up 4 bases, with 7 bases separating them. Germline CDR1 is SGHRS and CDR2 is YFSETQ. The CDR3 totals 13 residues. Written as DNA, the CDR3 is TGCGCCAGCAGCTTGGGGCCCTTCTATGGCTACACCTTC. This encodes CASSLGPFYGYTF.

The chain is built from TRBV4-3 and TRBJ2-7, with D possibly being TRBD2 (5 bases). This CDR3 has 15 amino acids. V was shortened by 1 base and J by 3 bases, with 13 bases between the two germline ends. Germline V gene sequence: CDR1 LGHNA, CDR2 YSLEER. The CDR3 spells CASSQGISGNYEQYF. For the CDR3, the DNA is TGCGCCAGCAGCCAAGGAATAAGCGGCAACTACGAGCAGTACTTC.

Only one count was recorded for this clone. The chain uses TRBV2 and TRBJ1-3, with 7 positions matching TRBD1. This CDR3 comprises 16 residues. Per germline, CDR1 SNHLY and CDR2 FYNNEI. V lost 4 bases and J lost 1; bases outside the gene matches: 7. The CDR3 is CASSAGQIYSGNTIYF. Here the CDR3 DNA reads TGTGCCAGCAGTGCGGGACAGATATATTCTGGAAACACCATATATTTT.

CDR3 residues: CASSTPGTGEAEQYF. As DNA, the CDR3 is TGTGCCAGCAGTACACCCGGGACAGGGGAGGCCGAGCAGTACTTC. The gene calls are TRBV28 and TRBJ2-7; 10 positions match TRBD1. The CDR3 loop spans 15 amino acids. Germline V lookup: CDR1 MDHEN, CDR2 SYDVKM. The V gene end was trimmed by 5 bases and the J gene end by 6 bases; junction bases not matched to a gene: 10.

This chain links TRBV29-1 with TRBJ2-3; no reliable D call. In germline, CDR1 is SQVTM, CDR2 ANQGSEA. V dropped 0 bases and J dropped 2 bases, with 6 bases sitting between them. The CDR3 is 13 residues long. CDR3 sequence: CSVEDWPTDTQYF. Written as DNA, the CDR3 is TGCAGCGTTGAAGATTGGCCCACAGATACGCAGTATTTT.

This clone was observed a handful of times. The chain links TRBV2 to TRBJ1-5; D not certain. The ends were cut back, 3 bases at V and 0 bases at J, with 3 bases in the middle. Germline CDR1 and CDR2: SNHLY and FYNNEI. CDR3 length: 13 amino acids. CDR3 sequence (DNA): TGTGCCAGCAGTGACATTAGCAATCAGCCCCAGCATTTT. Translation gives CASSDISNQPQHF.

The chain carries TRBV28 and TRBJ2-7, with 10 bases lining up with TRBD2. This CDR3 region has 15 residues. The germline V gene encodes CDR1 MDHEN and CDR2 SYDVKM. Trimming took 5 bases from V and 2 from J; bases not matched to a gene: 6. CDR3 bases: TGTGCCAGCAGTGACGGACTAGCGGTTACCTACGAGCAGTACTTC. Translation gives CASSDGLAVTYEQYF.

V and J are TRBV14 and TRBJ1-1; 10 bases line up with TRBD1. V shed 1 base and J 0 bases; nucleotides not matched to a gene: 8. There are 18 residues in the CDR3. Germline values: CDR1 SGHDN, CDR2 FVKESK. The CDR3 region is CASSQADRGNAMNTEAFF. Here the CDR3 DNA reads TGTGCCAGCAGCCAAGCGGACAGGGGGAATGCTATGAACACTGAAGCTTTCTTT. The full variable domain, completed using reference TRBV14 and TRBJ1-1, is EAGVTQFPSHSVIEKGQTVTLRCDPISGHDNLYWYRRVMGKEIKFLLHFVKESKQDESGMPNNRFLAERTGGTYSTLKVQPAELEDSGVYFCASSQADRGNAMNTEAFFGQGTRLTVV.

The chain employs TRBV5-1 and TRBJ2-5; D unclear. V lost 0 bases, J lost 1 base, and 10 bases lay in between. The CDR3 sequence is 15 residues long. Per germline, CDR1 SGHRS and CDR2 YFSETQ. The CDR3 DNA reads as TGCGCCAGCAGCTTGGTTGACAACTCCCAAGAGACCCAGTACTTC. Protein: CASSLVDNSQETQYF. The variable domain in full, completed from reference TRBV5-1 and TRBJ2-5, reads KAGVTQTPRYLIKTRGQQVTLSCSPISGHRSVSWYQQTPGQGLQFLFEYFSETQRNKGNFPGRFSGRQFSNSRSEMNVSTLELGDSALYLCASSLVDNSQETQYFGPGTRLLVL.

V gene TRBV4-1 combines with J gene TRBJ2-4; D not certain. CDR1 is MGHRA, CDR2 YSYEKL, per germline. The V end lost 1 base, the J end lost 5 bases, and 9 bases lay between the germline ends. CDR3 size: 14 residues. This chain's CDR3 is CASSQAPQENIQYF. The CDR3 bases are TGCGCCAGCAGCCAAGCCCCTCAGGAAAACATTCAGTACTTC.

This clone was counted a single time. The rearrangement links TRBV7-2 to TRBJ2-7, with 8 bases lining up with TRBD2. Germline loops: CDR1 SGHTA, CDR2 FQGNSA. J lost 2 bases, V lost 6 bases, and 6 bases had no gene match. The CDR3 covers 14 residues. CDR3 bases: TGTGCCAGCAGTTTTCGGCGGGAGGCCTACGAGCAGTACTTC. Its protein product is CASSFRREAYEQYF. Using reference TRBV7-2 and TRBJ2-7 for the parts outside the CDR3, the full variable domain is GAGVSQSPSNKVTEKGKDVELRCDPISGHTALYWYRQSLGQGLEFLIYFQGNSAPDKSGLPSDRFSAERTGGSVSTLTIQRTQQEDSAVYLCASSFRREAYEQYFGPGTRLTVT.

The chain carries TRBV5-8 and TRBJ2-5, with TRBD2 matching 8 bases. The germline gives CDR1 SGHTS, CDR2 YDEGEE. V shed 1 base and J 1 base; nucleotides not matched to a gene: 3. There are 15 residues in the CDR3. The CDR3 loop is CASSLTGGLQETQYF. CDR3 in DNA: TGTGCCAGCAGCTTGACGGGAGGGCTCCAAGAGACCCAGTACTTC. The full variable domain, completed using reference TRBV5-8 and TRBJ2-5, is EAGVTQSPTHLIKTRGQQATLRCSPISGHTSVYWYQQALGLGLQFLLWYDEGEERNRGNFPPRFSGRQFPNYSSELNVNALELEDSALYLCASSLTGGLQETQYFGPGTRLLVL.